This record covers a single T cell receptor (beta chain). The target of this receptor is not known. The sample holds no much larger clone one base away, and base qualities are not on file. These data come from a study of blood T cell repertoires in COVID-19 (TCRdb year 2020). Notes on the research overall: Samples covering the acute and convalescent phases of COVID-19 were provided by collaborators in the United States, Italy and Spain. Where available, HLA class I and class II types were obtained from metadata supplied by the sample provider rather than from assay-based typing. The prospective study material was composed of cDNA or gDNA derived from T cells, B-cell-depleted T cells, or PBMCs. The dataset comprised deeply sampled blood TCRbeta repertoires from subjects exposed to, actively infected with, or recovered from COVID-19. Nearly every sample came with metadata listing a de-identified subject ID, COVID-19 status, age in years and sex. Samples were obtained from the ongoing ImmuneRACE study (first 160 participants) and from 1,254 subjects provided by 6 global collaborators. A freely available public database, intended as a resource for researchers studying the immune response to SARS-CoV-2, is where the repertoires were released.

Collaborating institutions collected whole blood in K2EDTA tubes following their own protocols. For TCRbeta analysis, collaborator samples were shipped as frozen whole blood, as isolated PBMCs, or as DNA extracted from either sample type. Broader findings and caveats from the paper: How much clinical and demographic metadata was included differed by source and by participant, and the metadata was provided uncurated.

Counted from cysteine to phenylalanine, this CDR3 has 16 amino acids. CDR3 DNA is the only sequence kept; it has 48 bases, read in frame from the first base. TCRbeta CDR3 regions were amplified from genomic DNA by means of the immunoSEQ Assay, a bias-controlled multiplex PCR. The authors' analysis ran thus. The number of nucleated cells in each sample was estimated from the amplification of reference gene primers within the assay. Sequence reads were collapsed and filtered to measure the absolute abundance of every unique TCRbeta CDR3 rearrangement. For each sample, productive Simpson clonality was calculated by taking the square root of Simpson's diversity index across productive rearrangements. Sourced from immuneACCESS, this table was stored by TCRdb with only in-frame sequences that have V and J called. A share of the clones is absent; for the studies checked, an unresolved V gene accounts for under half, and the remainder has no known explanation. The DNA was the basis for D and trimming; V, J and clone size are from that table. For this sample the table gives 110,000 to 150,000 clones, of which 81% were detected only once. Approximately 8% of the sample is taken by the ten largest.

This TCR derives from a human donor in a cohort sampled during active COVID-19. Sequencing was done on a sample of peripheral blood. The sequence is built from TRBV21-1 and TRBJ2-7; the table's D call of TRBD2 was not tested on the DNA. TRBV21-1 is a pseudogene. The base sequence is TGTGCCAGCAGCAAAGAGGCTAGCGGGAGAATGGACGAGCAGTACTTC. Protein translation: CASSKEASGRMDEQYF.